These 16 T cell receptor beta chains were sequenced from one sample in a study of T cell repertoires in aging, cancer and after chemotherapy. TRB rearrangements spanning V, D and J were amplified using mixed TRB-A/B primers. TCRdb called the multiplex PCR reads again in MiXCR, with one record for every CDR3 protein. The sample lists 15,000 to 20,000 distinct CDR3 sequences; approximately 35% were seen once. TCR beta rearrangements were amplified from peripheral blood genomic DNA. Sequencing used blood. These receptors all come from a human donor with a solid tumor.

By its share, this clonotype is medium-sized (0.01 to 0.1%). The CDR3 DNA is TGCAGCGTTGAAGAGGACAACACAGATACGCAGTATTTT. Translation: CSVEEDNTDTQYF. The V call is TRBV29-1, the J call TRBJ2-3, with a weak D call TRBD1 (5 bases). CDR3 size: 13 residues. V lost 0 bases to trimming and J lost 2 bases, with 6 bases between them. The germline CDR1 and CDR2 sequences are SQVTM and ANQGSEA.

The rearrangement uses TRBV6-1 and TRBJ2-1; either TRBD1 or TRBD2 may supply D (6 bases each). V lost 8 bases and J 12 bases, leaving 17 bases between the germline ends. Germline V gene lookup returns CDR1 MNHNS and CDR2 SASEGT. CDR3 length: 12 amino acids. The CDR3 here is CASSGALETQFF. CDR3 sequence (DNA): TGTGCCAGCTCGGGGGCGTTAGAGACGCAGTTCTTC.

This clonotype has only a few counts. The CDR3 bases are TGTGCCAGCTCACCCGGGACAGCTAACACCGGGGAGCTGTTTTTT. Its protein is CASSPGTANTGELFF. The gene calls are TRBV18 and TRBJ2-2, with 7 bases matching TRBD1. V lost 3 bases, J lost 2 bases, and 3 bases stayed unmatched. The CDR3 length is 15 residues. Germline V gene sequence: CDR1 KGHSH, CDR2 LQKENI.

This clonotype occurred a few times. The CDR3 spells CASRPTTGELFF. The CDR3 nucleotides are TGTGCCAGCAGGCCAACCACCGGGGAGCTGTTTTTT. The chain joins TRBV6-5 to TRBJ2-2; no firm D call. The CDR3 length is 12 residues. CDR1 is MNHEY and CDR2 is SVGAGI in the germline V gene. The ends were cut back, 6 bases at V and 4 bases at J, with 6 bases in the middle.

V is TRBV7-9 and J is TRBJ1-3; D is undetermined. CDR1 and CDR2 from the germline V gene are SEHNR and FQNEAQ (reference sequence). CDR3 length: 17 amino acids. V lost 5 bases and J 1 base, leaving 18 bases between the germline ends. CDR3 DNA: TGTGCCAGCAGCCGCGACACACCAACAATTTCTGGAAACACCATATATTTT. This sequence encodes CASSRDTPTISGNTIYF.

This clonotype was observed once. The chain uses TRBV6-1 and TRBJ2-5; the D gene is possibly TRBD2 (6 bases). In germline, CDR1 is MNHNS, CDR2 SASEGT. The V gene lost 6 bases and the J gene lost 9 bases, with 14 bases spanning the gap. The CDR3 spans 12 residues. The DNA for the CDR3 is TGTGCCAGCAGCCCGGGAGTCATGGCCCAGTACTTC. Translating it yields CASSPGVMAQYF.

A few counts support this clonotype. CDR3 region: CASGTEENSPLHF. In DNA, the CDR3 is TGTGCCAGTGGGACAGAAGAAAATTCACCCCTCCACTTT. The rearrangement joins TRBV6-1 to TRBJ1-6; 7 nucleotides line up with TRBD1. Germline CDR1 reads MNHNS; CDR2 reads SASEGT. This CDR3 has 13 residues. V lost 9 bases and J lost 7; bases outside the gene matches: 6.

The table lists this clonotype with a few counts. The chain is built from TRBV19 and TRBJ1-5; 10 bases match TRBD1. Germline loops: CDR1 LNHDA, CDR2 SQIVND (reference sequence). V lost 8 bases, J lost 2 bases, and 12 bases stayed unmatched. The CDR3 has 17 residues. The DNA for the CDR3 is TGTGCCAGTCGACAGGGGGCCATGAGGCGGGGCAATCAGCCCCAGCATTTT. Its translation is CASRQGAMRRGNQPQHF.

The sample holds a few counts of this clonotype. The chain couples TRBV6-2 or TRBV6-3 to TRBJ1-2; D is possibly TRBD1 (6 bases). CDR3 length: 16 residues. Germline loops: CDR1 MNHEY, CDR2 SVGEGT. The V end lost 2 bases, the J end lost 2 bases, and 15 bases lay between the germline ends. The CDR3 sequence is CASSYLDRDTNYGYTF. CDR3 DNA sequence: TGTGCCAGCAGTTACCTTGACCGGGACACCAACTATGGCTACACCTTC.

By its share, this clonotype is medium-sized. V is TRBV29-1 and J is TRBJ2-7; 10 nucleotides match TRBD1. The CDR3 has 11 residues. CDR1 SQVTM and CDR2 ANQGSEA come from the germline V gene. V gave up 4 bases and J gave up 6 bases; unmatched junction bases: 0. The CDR3: CSVGTGGEQYF. The CDR3 DNA follows: TGCAGCGTTGGGACAGGGGGCGAGCAGTACTTC.

The chain links TRBV27 to TRBJ2-1, with D perhaps TRBD2 (5 bases). In germline, CDR1 is MNHEY, CDR2 SMNVEV (reference sequence). V lost 3 bases and J 0 bases, leaving 9 bases between the germline ends. The CDR3 runs to 15 residues. CDR3: CASSFSGSSYNEQFF. CDR3 coding DNA: TGTGCCAGCAGTTTCTCGGGAAGCTCCTACAATGAGCAGTTCTTC.

V and J are TRBV7-2 and TRBJ2-5; 13 positions match TRBD2. CDR1 is SGHTA and CDR2 is FQGNSA in the germline V gene. There are 16 residues in the CDR3. Unmatched junction bases numbered 5, after V lost 5 bases and J lost 2 bases. The CDR3 bases are TGTGCCAGCAGCCCACAGGGACTAGCGGGACAAGAGACCCAGTACTTC. This gives the protein CASSPQGLAGQETQYF.

The chain combines TRBV6-5 with TRBJ1-3; D gene ambiguous. The ends were cut back, 5 bases at V and 0 bases at J, with 14 bases in the middle. This CDR3 region has 16 residues. Per germline, CDR1 MNHEY and CDR2 SVGAGI. Written as DNA, the CDR3 is TGTGCCAGCAGTCGCCGGACGGGGAGCTCTGGAAACACCATATATTTT. As protein: CASSRRTGSSGNTIYF.

This clonotype was picked up a small number of times. The chain recombines TRBV15 with TRBJ1-4, with TRBD1 as a possible D gene (6 bases). Germline-derived CDR1 and CDR2 are LNHNV and YYDKDF (reference sequence). The V and J ends lost 3 bases and 5 bases respectively, with 13 bases between them. The CDR3 is 15 amino acids. Here the CDR3 DNA reads TGTGCCACCAGCAGCGGGGGGCGCACCAATGAAAAACTGTTTTTT. Amino acid sequence: CATSSGGRTNEKLFF.

The rearrangement uses TRBV24-1 and TRBJ2-3; tentatively, D is TRBD1 or TRBD2 (5 bases each). V gave up 4 bases and J gave up 0 bases, with 22 bases separating them. This CDR3 is built from 19 residues. Germline lookup yields CDR1 KGHDR and CDR2 SFDVKD. The CDR3 protein is CATSDLRDPRLGSTDTQYF. In DNA, the CDR3 is TGTGCCACCAGTGACCTCCGGGACCCTAGATTGGGGAGCACAGATACGCAGTATTTT.

The chain carries TRBV14 and TRBJ2-5; the match to TRBD2 covers 11 bases. This CDR3 is built from 15 residues. The germline V gene has CDR1 SGHDN and CDR2 FVKESK. V lost 1 base to trimming and J lost 3 bases; unmatched junction nucleotides: 1. In nucleotides, the CDR3 is TGTGCCAGCAGCCAAGGACTAGCGGGGAAAGAGACCCAGTACTTC. Translation gives CASSQGLAGKETQYF.